The T cell receptor beta chain described here comes from a study of beta chain features in type 1 diabetes listed by TCRdb under 2018. Describing the broader study: Mean age, gender distribution, total cell number and subset yield were not different between patients and healthy donors. A total of some 100,000,000 sorted cells were examined across all samples, and a strong correlation was observed between cell number per subset and RNA yield. In the study, recently diagnosed type 1 diabetes patients and matched healthy donors were compared on the TCRB repertoires of their sorted circulating CD4+ T cell subsets. Regulatory and stem cell-like memory subsets were obtained from only 8 patients and about eight healthy donors, while naive and central memory subsets were obtained from all 30 or so donors. Study-wide conclusions, independent of this receptor: Because small numbers of individuals were included in the HLA sub-analyses, any influence of HLA type on TCRB rearrangement was left unresolved. Because cDNA was sequenced instead of genomic DNA, activated cells with high expression could be over-represented, although the groups did not differ in activation or CD3 levels. Naive, central memory and regulatory TCRB repertoires appeared more similar among patients than among healthy donors. At VDJ recombination sites, type 1 diabetes patients had fewer insertions and more deleted nucleotides, which implies abnormalities in thymic rearrangement. Shorter templates might be favored by PCR, yet because patient and control samples were amplified and corrected together, any such skew would affect both groups equally. In all four CD4+ subsets, TCRB CDR3 length was moderately but significantly shorter in type 1 diabetes patients.

As to this clone: This clone's antigen is unknown. It has no much larger one-base neighbor in the sample; base qualities were not kept.

A single peripheral blood draw of around 0.11 L on average was collected from each donor into heparinised tubes. Naive, central memory, regulatory and stem cell-like memory CD4+ T cells were sorted on a BD FACSAria II using a panel including CD45RO, CCR7, CD25, CD127, CD95 and CD27. Purity was above 98% for every sorted population. PBMCs were separated immediately by Lymphoprep density gradient centrifugation and were stained directly, without being cultured. So that batch effects would be minimized, each experiment stained and sorted samples in pairs, pairing one healthy donor with one patient. All of the isolated RNA was reverse transcribed with the High Capacity cDNA Reverse Transcription Kit, so expressed TCRB transcripts were sequenced. Naive, central memory and regulatory T cell samples underwent deep immunoSEQ sequencing, averaging about 3.3 million total reads per sample. Sorted cells were lysed in RLT buffer and RNA was extracted with DNase-treated RNeasy Micro or Mini kits, depending on cell number. Each cell subset was processed separately to prevent cross-contamination, with patient and healthy donor samples processed together. Using the immunoSEQ multiplex PCR, TCRB sequences were amplified from cDNA into 87-bp fragments spanning the CDR3 region. Amplicons were sequenced on the Illumina HiSeq platform. In the authors' own workflow: PCR bias was computationally corrected using synthetic template baselines, reads within Hamming distance 2 were collapsed, and singletons that could not be merged were discarded. Reads were aligned against IMGT so that V, D and J genes, CDR3 length and insertions or deletions at six rearrangement sites could be assigned. Within each subset, clonotype counts were normalized to sorted cell number, after which true diversity and Gini coefficients were computed with the tcR R package. The overlap coefficient, calculated on TCRB nucleotide sequences, was used to quantify repertoire sharing. TCRdb's version of the immuneACCESS table is confined to in-frame rearrangements and falls short of the full clone set. An unresolved V gene accounts for under half of the shortfall where checked; the remainder is of unknown origin. V, J and clone size were drawn from that table, and D and trimming were deduced from the DNA. Present in this sample are about 320,000 clones, 14% of which were seen just once. The ten largest clones add up to more than 6.5% of the sample.

The material sequenced was central memory CD4+ T cells from blood. This TCR came from a man between 25 and 39 years old in good health.

The CDR3 protein is CASSQGKTSQTYNEQFF. The base sequence is TGTGCCAGCAGCCAAGGGAAGACTAGCCAGACTTACAATGAGCAGTTCTTC. In this chain, TRBV4-2 is recombined with TRBJ2-1, with 7 middle bases fitting TRBD2. V and J are trimmed by 1 base and 4 bases, and the gene matches miss 10 bases of the junction. Based on the germline V gene, the CDR1 and CDR2 sequences are LGHNA and YNFKEQ. The CDR3 goes from the cysteine to the phenylalanine over 17 residues. Only the CDR3 region is kept as DNA, spanning 51 bases read in frame from base 1.